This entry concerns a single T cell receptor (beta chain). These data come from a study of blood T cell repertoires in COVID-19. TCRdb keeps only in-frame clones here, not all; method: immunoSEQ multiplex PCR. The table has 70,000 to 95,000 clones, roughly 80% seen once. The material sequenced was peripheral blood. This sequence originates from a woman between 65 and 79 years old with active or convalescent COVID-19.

The CDR3 protein is CSVGPHAAGTYEQYF. The CDR3 DNA follows: TGCAGCGTTGGGCCCCATGCTGCAGGTACCTACGAGCAGTACTTC. J is TRBJ2-7 and V is TRBV29-1; D is unresolved. Trimming stripped 4 bases from V and 2 bases from J, with 18 bases between. CDR3 length equals 15 residues. Germline values: CDR1 SQVTM, CDR2 ANQGSEA.